This T cell receptor beta chain was sequenced during a study of CD8+CD57+ T cells in acquired aplastic anemia. Genomic DNA, the template, was used for profiling of the TCR beta VDJ and CDR3. In TCRdb, the reads were re-called with MiXCR into one record per CDR3 protein. This sample has approximately 470,000 distinct CDR3 sequences, with around 30% found just once. The study, taken as a whole, reports: Sharing between patients and controls was observed for twenty-nine CD8+ CDR3 sequences.

CD8+CD57+ cell expansion, shown by flow cytometry, had occurred in the patients selected for sequencing. Points on this clonotype: The antigen is not known.

Trimming took 0 bases from V and 3 from J, leaving 11 bases between them. CDR1 and CDR2 from the germline V gene are DFQATT and SNEGSKA (reference sequence). This CDR3 has 15 residues. The sequenced sample was sorted CD4+, CD8+, or CD8+CD57+ T cells (not recorded which) from PBMCs. The V call is TRBV20-1, the J call TRBJ2-2; D is undetermined. The sequence was obtained from a human donor with aplastic anemia. The CDR3 nucleotides are TGCAGTGCTAGAGATGGCCCTAGGGACACCGGGGAGCTGTTTTTT. Its protein product is CSARDGPRDTGELFF.